This passage covers 22 T cell receptor beta chains from one sample sequenced in a study of T cells in Graves' hyperthyroidism and ophthalmopathy. Amplification yielded TCR beta CDR3 regions, with RNA transcripts as the source. HTBI primers were the set used in a first-round RT-PCR of the TCR CDR3. MiXCR was run by TCRdb on the multiplex PCR reads, yielding one entry per CDR3 protein. The table lists roughly 840,000 distinct CDR3 sequences, 38% of them singletons. The specimen was blood. These receptors originate from a man aged 18 to 29 with Graves' hyperthyroidism.

The J gene is TRBJ2-2, the V gene TRBV6-5, with 10 bases fitting TRBD1. J was trimmed by 7 bases and V by 4 bases; bases with no gene match: 12. Per germline, CDR1 MNHEY and CDR2 SVGAGI. CDR3 length equals 17 residues. The CDR3 bases are TGTGCCAGCAGTTTCCGGGCCGGGACAGGGGCGGACGGGGAGCTGTTTTTT. Translated, it gives CASSFRAGTGADGELFF.

The chain links TRBV10-3 to TRBJ2-3; a possible D gene is TRBD2 (5 bases). Trimming shortened V by 0 bases and J by 1 base, and 5 bases separated the two germline ends. Germline V gene data show CDR1 as ENHRY and CDR2 as SYGVKD. This CDR3 comprises 14 residues. CDR3 region: CAISESRGTDTQYF. The CDR3, as DNA: TGTGCCATCAGTGAGTCGCGGGGCACAGATACGCAGTATTTT.

This clonotype was counted a few times. The rearrangement joins TRBV4-2 to TRBJ1-1, with a weak D call TRBD1 (6 bases). Trimming stripped 1 base from V and 3 bases from J, with 12 bases between. The CDR3 runs to 15 residues. CDR1 is LGHNA and CDR2 is YNFKEQ in the germline V gene. The CDR3 bases are TGTGCCAGCAGCCAAGTTCAGGGGCGGGACACTGAAGCTTTCTTT. It specifies CASSQVQGRDTEAFF.

The chain couples TRBV7-2 to TRBJ2-7; 7 bases line up with TRBD2. Germline CDR1 reads SGHTA; CDR2 reads FQGNSA. V trimming: 5 bases; J trimming: 1 base; junction bases outside the gene matches: 11. The CDR3 has 16 residues. The CDR3 nucleotides are TGTGCCAGCAGCCTAACGTCGGAACTAGCGTCCTACGAGCAGTACTTC. Protein sequence: CASSLTSELASYEQYF. Variable domain in full (rest from reference TRBV7-2 and TRBJ2-7): GAGVSQSPSNKVTEKGKDVELRCDPISGHTALYWYRQSLGQGLEFLIYFQGNSAPDKSGLPSDRFSAERTGGSVSTLTIQRTQQEDSAVYLCASSLTSELASYEQYFGPGTRLTVT.

This clonotype has ten or more counts. The junction does not match germline at one end; this may be a read error. The chain recombines TRBV2 with TRBJ2-7; D remains ambiguous. The CDR3 runs 11 residues. CDR1 is SNHLY, CDR2 FYNNEI, per germline. The CDR3 DNA reads as TGTGCCAGCAGTGTAGGATCTCGGGTTGACTTC. It is translated as CASSVGSRVDF.

This clonotype was detected only a few times. The rearrangement links TRBV2 to TRBJ2-7, with D possibly matching TRBD2 (6 bases). This CDR3 has 14 amino acids. V lost 2 bases and J 3 bases, leaving 11 bases between the germline ends. Germline V CDR1 and CDR2: SNHLY, FYNNEI. The CDR3 DNA sequence: TGTGCCAGCAGTGAACGGGGGACCCGCTACGAGCAGTACTTC. This translates into CASSERGTRYEQYF.

This clonotype appeared many times. V is TRBV15 and J is TRBJ2-7; 7 bases match TRBD1. Losses at the gene ends were 8 bases for V and 3 bases for J; bases not matched to a gene: 7. Germline CDR1 and CDR2: LNHNV and YYDKDF (reference sequence). This CDR3 has 13 residues. The DNA for the CDR3 is TGTGCCACCCGAGGGGGCCGGGGCTACGAGCAGTACTTC. The encoded protein is CATRGGRGYEQYF.

This clonotype was seen a few times. This sequence joins TRBV9 and TRBJ2-2; possible D gene TRBD2, 6 bases. V was cut by 0 bases and J by 1 base, with 10 bases left in between. Germline assignment: CDR1 SGDLS and CDR2 YYNGEE. CDR3 length equals 16 residues. The CDR3 bases are TGTGCCAGCAGCGTAGGGGTCGGGAGGAACACCGGGGAGCTGTTTTTT. Amino acid sequence: CASSVGVGRNTGELFF.

The chain uses TRBV10-2 and TRBJ1-5; 8 bases fit TRBD1. J gave up 3 bases and V 6 bases, and 10 bases lay outside the gene matches. Per germline, CDR1 WSHSY and CDR2 SAAADI. CDR3 length: 16 amino acids. The CDR3 spells CASRGGQGTANQPQHF. The DNA of the CDR3 is TGCGCCAGCAGGGGCGGACAGGGCACGGCCAATCAGCCCCAGCATTTT.

This clonotype appeared many times. The chain uses TRBV7-9 and TRBJ2-7, with D maybe TRBD1 (6 bases). The CDR3 contains 12 residues. V was cut by 5 bases and J by 5 bases, with 10 bases left in between. The germline CDR1 and CDR2 sequences are SEHNR and FQNEAQ (reference sequence). The CDR3 nucleotides read TGTGCCAGCAGCCGTACAGGGAACGAGCAGTACTTC. This translates into CASSRTGNEQYF.

The V and J genes are TRBV15 and TRBJ1-1; possibly TRBD1 for D (6 bases). CDR3 size: 16 residues. Trimming left V 1 base short and J 4 bases short, with 16 bases between. Germline V gene lookup returns CDR1 LNHNV and CDR2 YYDKDF (reference sequence). This CDR3 reads CATSRARQAGGTEAFF. CDR3 nucleotides: TGTGCCACCAGCAGAGCCAGACAGGCGGGTGGCACTGAAGCTTTCTTT.

On this clonotype itself: A much larger clonotype is one base distant, so this may be a read error. This chain connects TRBV10-3 to TRBJ2-7; D may be TRBD1 or TRBD2 (5 bases each). CDR1 is ENHRY, CDR2 SYGVKD, per germline. Trimming stripped 10 bases from V and 2 bases from J, with 15 bases between. The CDR3 consists of 13 residues. CDR3 bases: TGTGCCACCGGGAAGGACATAACCTACGAGCAGTACTTC. Residues: CATGKDITYEQYF.

This chain links TRBV20-1 with TRBJ1-2; maybe TRBD1 (5 bases). The CDR3 covers 13 residues. In germline, CDR1 is DFQATT, CDR2 SNEGSKA (reference sequence). Trimming pared 3 bases from V and 6 bases from J, leaving 14 bases between. The CDR3 coding sequence is TGCAGTGCTAGGGGGCTGGATTCGCATGGCTACACCTTC. This encodes CSARGLDSHGYTF.

In regard to this clonotype: A much larger clone differs by one base, so this may be a read error. The chain has TRBV7-2 and TRBJ1-1; the D gene is possibly TRBD1 (6 bases). CDR3 size: 13 residues. Germline assignment: CDR1 SGHTA and CDR2 FQGNSA. The CDR3: CASSRQEGTEVFF. In DNA form, the CDR3 reads TGTGCCAGCAGCCGACAGGAGGGCACTGAAGTTTTCTTT.

This rearrangement joins TRBV24-1 to TRBJ2-1; 7 bases fit TRBD2. CDR3 length equals 18 residues. V lost 3 bases and J lost 10; bases outside the gene matches: 20. CDR1 and CDR2 from the germline V gene are KGHDR and SFDVKD. The CDR3 nucleotides are TGTGCCACCAGTGATCCCTCCATCGTTGGGGGAGGGCCAGGGGAGCAGTTCTTC. It specifies CATSDPSIVGGGPGEQFF.

This clonotype was detected only once. This may be a read error: a much more frequent sequence differs by one nucleotide. Here the CDR3 omits its conserved ending phenylalanine or tryptophan, so a read error is the likely source. The chain links TRBV25-1 to TRBJ2-7, with D hard to call. V dropped 0 bases and J dropped 0 bases, with 9 bases sitting between them. Germline CDR1 and CDR2: MGHDK and SYGVNS. This CDR3 is 15 amino acids long. CDR3 DNA: TGTGCCAGCAGTGAATATTTTCCAGACTCCTACGAGCAGTACTAC. Translated, it gives CASSEYFPDSYEQYY.

The gene calls are TRBV25-1 and TRBJ1-2; D might be TRBD1 (6 bases). V dropped 6 bases and J dropped 1 base, with 15 bases sitting between them. This CDR3 spans 15 amino acids. Germline V gives CDR1 MGHDK, CDR2 SYGVNS. The CDR3 is CASRPGQFYNYGYTF. As DNA, the CDR3 is TGTGCCAGCAGGCCTGGACAGTTTTATAACTATGGCTACACCTTC.

The chain uses TRBV12-3 or TRBV12-4 and TRBJ1-4; tentative D call: TRBD1 (6 bases). The CDR3 covers 16 residues. With 6 bases removed from V and 8 bases from J, the gap between germline ends came to 22 bases. Here the CDR3 DNA reads TGTGCCAGCAGCCCACCCGCCGGGACAACTCTCGAAAAACTGTTTTTT. Translated: CASSPPAGTTLEKLFF.

This clonotype was detected ten times or more. The chain combines TRBV10-3 with TRBJ2-5; 10 positions match TRBD1. J gave up 6 bases and V 10 bases, and 11 bases lay outside the gene matches. The CDR3 runs to 14 residues. Germline loops: CDR1 ENHRY, CDR2 SYGVKD. The CDR3 region is CATAAGTGVKTQYF. CDR3 in DNA: TGTGCCACCGCGGCGGGGACAGGGGTAAAGACCCAGTACTTC.

CDR3 residues: CASKGGANTGELFF. CDR3 sequence (DNA): TGTGCCAGTAAAGGGGGGGCGAACACCGGGGAGCTGTTTTTT. The V gene is TRBV19, the J gene TRBJ2-2; maybe TRBD2 (7 bases). Per germline, CDR1 LNHDA and CDR2 SQIVND (reference sequence). V lost 7 bases and J lost 0, with 9 bases in between. The CDR3 runs to 14 residues.

As for this clonotype: With a much larger clone just one base away, this may be a read error. As the CDR3 is not closed by the conserved phenylalanine or tryptophan, this likely results from a read error. The chain couples TRBV10-3 to TRBJ1-1, with a weak D call TRBD1 (5 bases). Germline-derived CDR1 and CDR2 are ENHRY and SYGVKD. The CDR3 loop spans 13 amino acids. Trimming pared 8 bases from V and 7 bases from J, leaving 17 bases between. The CDR3 DNA follows: TGTGCCATCCGTCGGGGCCAGGTCGGTGAAGCTTTCCTT. Residues: CAIRRGQVGEAFL.

This sequence joins TRBV7-2 and TRBJ1-3; D gene ambiguous. CDR1 is SGHTA, CDR2 FQGNSA, per germline. The CDR3 loop spans 15 amino acids. The V end was cut by 1 base, the J end by 0 bases, with 7 bases between. CDR3 DNA: TGTGCCAGCAGCTTAGAACCCCTCTCTGGAAACACCATATATTTT. Its translation is CASSLEPLSGNTIYF.